This TCR beta chain was profiled in a study of control samples from healthy donors and cancer patients. Sequencing was performed with immunoSEQ multiplex PCR; in TCRdb, only in-frame clones are kept and a portion is missing. Seen here are under 85,000 clones, around nine tenths observed once, and the top ten hold roughly 6%. The V gene lost 1 base and the J gene lost 0 bases, with 13 bases spanning the gap. Germline CDR1 reads MGHDK; CDR2 reads SYGVNS. The CDR3 runs 17 residues. The rearrangement joins TRBV25-1 to TRBJ1-3; the D gene is possibly TRBD1 (5 bases). The sample consisted of PBMCs. The sequence came from a man aged 60 to 75 with colorectal cancer. In DNA form, the CDR3 reads TGTGCCAGCAGTGAATGGGGGGGGGTTCGCTCTGGAAACACCATATATTTT. It translates to CASSEWGGVRSGNTIYF.